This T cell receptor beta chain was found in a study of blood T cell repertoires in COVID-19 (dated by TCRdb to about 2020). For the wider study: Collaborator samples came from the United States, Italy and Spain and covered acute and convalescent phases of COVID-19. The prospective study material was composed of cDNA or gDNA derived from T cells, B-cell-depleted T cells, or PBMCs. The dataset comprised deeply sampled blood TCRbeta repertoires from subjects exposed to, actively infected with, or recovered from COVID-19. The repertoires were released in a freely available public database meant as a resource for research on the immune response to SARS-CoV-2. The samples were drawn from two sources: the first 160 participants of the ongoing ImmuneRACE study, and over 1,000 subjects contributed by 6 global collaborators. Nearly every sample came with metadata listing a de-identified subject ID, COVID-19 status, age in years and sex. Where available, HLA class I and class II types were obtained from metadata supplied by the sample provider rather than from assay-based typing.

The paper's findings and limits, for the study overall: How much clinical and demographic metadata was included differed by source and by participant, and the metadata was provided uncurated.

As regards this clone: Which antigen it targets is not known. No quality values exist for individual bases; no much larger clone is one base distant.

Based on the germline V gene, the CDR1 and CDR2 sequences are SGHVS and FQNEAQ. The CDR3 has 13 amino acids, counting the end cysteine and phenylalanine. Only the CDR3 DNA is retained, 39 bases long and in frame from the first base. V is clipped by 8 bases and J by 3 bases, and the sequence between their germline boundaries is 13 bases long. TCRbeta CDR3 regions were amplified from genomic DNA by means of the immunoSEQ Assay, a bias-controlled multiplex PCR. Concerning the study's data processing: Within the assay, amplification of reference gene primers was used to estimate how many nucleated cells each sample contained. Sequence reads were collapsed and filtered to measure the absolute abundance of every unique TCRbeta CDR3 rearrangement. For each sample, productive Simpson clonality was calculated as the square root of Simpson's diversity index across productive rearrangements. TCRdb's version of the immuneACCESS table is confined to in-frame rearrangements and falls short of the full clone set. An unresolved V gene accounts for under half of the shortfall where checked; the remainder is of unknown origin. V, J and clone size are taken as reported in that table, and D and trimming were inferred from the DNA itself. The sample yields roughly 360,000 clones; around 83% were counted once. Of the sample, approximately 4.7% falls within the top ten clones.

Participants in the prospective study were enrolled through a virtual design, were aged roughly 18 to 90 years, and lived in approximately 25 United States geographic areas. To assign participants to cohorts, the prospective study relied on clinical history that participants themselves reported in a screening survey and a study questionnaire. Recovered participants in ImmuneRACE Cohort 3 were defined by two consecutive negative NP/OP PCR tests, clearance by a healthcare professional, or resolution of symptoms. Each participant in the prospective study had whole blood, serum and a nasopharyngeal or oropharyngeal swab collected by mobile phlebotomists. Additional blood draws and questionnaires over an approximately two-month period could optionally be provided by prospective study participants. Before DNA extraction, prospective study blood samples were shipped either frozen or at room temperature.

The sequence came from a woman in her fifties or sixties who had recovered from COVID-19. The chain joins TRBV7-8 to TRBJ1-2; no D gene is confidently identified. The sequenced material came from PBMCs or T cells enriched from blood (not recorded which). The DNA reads TGTGCCAGCGGAGAGGAGGGATACTATGGCTACACCTTC. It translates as CASGEEGYYGYTF.